This is a list of T cell receptor beta chains from one sample in a study of control samples from healthy donors and cancer patients. Sequencing was performed with immunoSEQ multiplex PCR; in TCRdb, only in-frame clones are kept and a portion is missing. The table lists about 120,000 clones, 85% to 90% of them singletons, with around 1.1% in the top ten. Sequencing was performed on PBMCs. The receptors derive from a woman aged 45-60 years with colorectal cancer. The conserved cysteine and the conserved F or W are not part of the CDR3 here. The D gene is left open where the match is weak.

j_call d_call v_call cdr3_aa
TRBJ1-3 . TRBV19 ASNRGARGNTIY
TRBJ1-2 . TRBV6-5 ASREDGASHSYT
TRBJ2-2 . TRBV27 ASSFIAGNTGELF
TRBJ2-5 . TRBV5-6 ASSLSGPETQY
TRBJ2-5 . TRBV27 ASSPYETAQETQY
TRBJ2-1 TRBD2 TRBV13 ASSSDRTSGGQF
TRBJ1-4 TRBD1 TRBV19 ASSLWTGASEKLF
TRBJ1-1 . TRBV7-9 ASSTSDTEAF
TRBJ2-7 . TRBV18 ASSPLTIRGKGALYEQY
TRBJ2-7 . TRBV12-3/TRBV12-4 ASSLSGISEQY
TRBJ2-2 TRBD2 TRBV7-6 ASSPTGGGPGELF
TRBJ1-1 . TRBV27 ASRLLGNPLEAF
TRBJ2-7 TRBD2 TRBV15 ATSRLLGTAGLAPYEQY
TRBJ2-5 . TRBV15 ATSRDGRGTAETQY
TRBJ2-7 TRBD2 TRBV6-5 ASKAGSYEQY
TRBJ2-5 TRBD2 TRBV7-2 ASSLALAVSQETQY
TRBJ1-1 . TRBV28 ASSPAGTDNTEAF
TRBJ2-7 TRBD1 TRBV7-8 ASSSRAGPGQGNSYEQY
TRBJ2-7 . TRBV19 ASSGSLYEQY
TRBJ2-3 TRBD1 TRBV19 ASTLQGGRTDTQY
TRBJ1-1 . TRBV9 ASSVRTGTEAF
TRBJ2-1 . TRBV9 ASSAGDGVKSVRNEQF
TRBJ1-2 . TRBV5-1 ASSLDGQYNYGYT
TRBJ2-3 . TRBV30 ARGRSTDTQY